The T cell receptor beta chain under discussion was sequenced for a study of cytomegalovirus exposure and HLA in healthy donors. This CDR3 spans 14 amino acids. Germline lookup yields CDR1 MNHNS and CDR2 SASEGT. The V end lost 2 bases, the J end lost 4 bases, and 11 bases lay between the germline ends. With 60 Vbeta and 13 Jbeta primers, the PCR was carried out. Method: immunoSEQ multiplex PCR; TCRdb's copy keeps in-frame clones and lacks some. The sample consists of about 130,000 clones, roughly 80% of them appearing once. The receptor's source is a man between 18 and 35 years old in good health and CMV-seropositive. Sequences were obtained from PBMCs. The J gene is TRBJ1-1, the V gene TRBV6-1; perhaps TRBD1 as D (5 bases). CDR3 nucleotides: TGTGCCAGCAGTGAATGGGGGGATAGCACTGAAGCTTTCTTT. Translated: CASSEWGDSTEAFF.